These 8 T cell receptor beta chains share one sample of origin, sequenced in a study of blood T cells in healthy people across ages. The use of a sample-barcoded 5' primer and a J-beta primer mix characterized a second PCR of about 7 to 12 cycles. TCRdb passed the 5' RACE reads through MiXCR, listing each CDR3 protein once. The profile shows some 1.5 million distinct CDR3 sequences, approximately 42% of them singletons. Input material: blood. The receptors stem from a woman under 30 in good health.

The V gene is TRBV2, the J gene TRBJ2-3, with 7 bases that match TRBD2. The V gene end was trimmed by 5 bases and the J gene end by 3 bases; junction bases not matched to a gene: 14. Germline CDR1 is SNHLY and CDR2 is FYNNEI. The CDR3 is 17 residues long. The DNA of the CDR3 is TGTGCCAGCAGTTTTTTTGTAGGACTAGTGGGTACAGATACGCAGTATTTT. It translates to CASSFFVGLVGTDTQYF.

Turning to this clonotype: A much larger clone is a single base away; this may be a read error. This chain uses TRBV25-1 with TRBJ2-1; D might be TRBD2 (6 bases). Germline assignment: CDR1 MGHDK and CDR2 SYGVNS. The CDR3 loop spans 12 amino acids. In DNA, the CDR3 is TGTGCCAGCAGTGAACGGGAGAATGAGCAGTTATTC. Translated: CASSERENEQLF.

The sample holds a few counts of this clonotype. This sequence joins TRBV29-1 and TRBJ1-1; D gene unclear. This CDR3 comprises 14 residues. Germline V gives CDR1 SQVTM, CDR2 ANQGSEA. Between the trimmed V and J ends, which lost 5 bases and 4 bases, there was a span of 17 bases. The CDR3 DNA reads as TGCAGCGTTTCTGGGCGGACCGTGAGCACTGAAGCTTTCTTT. It is translated as CSVSGRTVSTEAFF.

This clonotype was recorded many times. The J gene is TRBJ2-7, the V gene TRBV12-3 or TRBV12-4; the match to TRBD1 covers 9 bases. This CDR3 spans 13 amino acids. Trimming took 4 bases from V and 4 from J; bases not matched to a gene: 2. CDR3 DNA: TGTGCCAGCAGTTGGGGACAGGGATACGAGCAGTACTTC. This encodes CASSWGQGYEQYF.

This clonotype was recorded a few times. V usage is TRBV20-1 and J usage is TRBJ1-1; D is perhaps TRBD1 (6 bases). The CDR3 is 13 residues long. Trimming removed 4 bases from V and 4 bases from J, with 13 bases in between. Germline loops: CDR1 DFQATT, CDR2 SNEGSKA (reference sequence). In nucleotides, the CDR3 is TGCAGTGCTACCGGAGGGGGGGGCACTGAAGCTTTCTTT. It encodes CSATGGGGTEAFF.

V is TRBV6-5 and J is TRBJ2-5, with 8 bases aligning to TRBD2. The CDR3 sequence is 15 residues long. Germline-derived CDR1 and CDR2 are MNHEY and SVGAGI. The V gene end was trimmed by 3 bases and the J gene end by 5 bases; junction bases not matched to a gene: 8. The CDR3 nucleotides are TGTGCCAGCAGTTATGGAGCGGGAGATGGTGAGACCCAGTACTTC. Its protein is CASSYGAGDGETQYF.

With regard to this clonotype: The germline gene is not matched at one end of the junction; a read error may be the cause. This chain uses TRBV7-2 with TRBJ1-2; the D is unclear. Germline-derived CDR1 and CDR2 are SGHTA and FQGNSA. The length of the CDR3 is 13 residues. CDR3 DNA sequence: TGTGCCGGCAGCCCAGACCGCCGGGAGGGCTACACCTTC. Residues: CAGSPDRREGYTF.

The chain recombines TRBV7-9 with TRBJ1-2; D may be TRBD1 (5 bases). Trimming removed 1 base at V and 10 bases at J, with 13 bases between. Germline values: CDR1 SEHNR, CDR2 FQNEAQ (reference sequence). The CDR3 is made up of 13 amino acids. The CDR3 reads CASSLVRGRYYTF. The CDR3 DNA sequence: TGTGCCAGCAGCTTAGTGAGGGGCCGGTACTACACCTTC.